Detailed here is one T cell receptor beta chain. Its antigen is undetermined. These data come from a study of cytomegalovirus exposure and HLA in healthy donors. The primer mix had 60 Vbeta and 13 Jbeta primers. Libraries were prepared by immunoSEQ multiplex PCR; TCRdb keeps only in-frame clonotypes and omits some of them. Seen here are fewer than 150,000 clones, 77% observed once, and the top ten hold around 4.9%. Study findings and constraints: Researchers catalogued about 160 TCR beta chains as cytomegalovirus-associated.

CDR3 length: 14 residues. Germline CDR1 reads MDHEN; CDR2 reads SYDVKM. V gave up 3 bases and J gave up 3 bases, with 11 bases separating them. The sample was PBMCs. This receptor was identified in a middle-aged man in good health and CMV-seropositive. The chain employs TRBV28 and TRBJ1-2; TRBD1 is a possible D gene (6 bases). The CDR3 DNA reads TGTGCCAGCAGTTTTGTGGGGGCGGACTATGGCTACACCTTC. Amino acids: CASSFVGADYGYTF.